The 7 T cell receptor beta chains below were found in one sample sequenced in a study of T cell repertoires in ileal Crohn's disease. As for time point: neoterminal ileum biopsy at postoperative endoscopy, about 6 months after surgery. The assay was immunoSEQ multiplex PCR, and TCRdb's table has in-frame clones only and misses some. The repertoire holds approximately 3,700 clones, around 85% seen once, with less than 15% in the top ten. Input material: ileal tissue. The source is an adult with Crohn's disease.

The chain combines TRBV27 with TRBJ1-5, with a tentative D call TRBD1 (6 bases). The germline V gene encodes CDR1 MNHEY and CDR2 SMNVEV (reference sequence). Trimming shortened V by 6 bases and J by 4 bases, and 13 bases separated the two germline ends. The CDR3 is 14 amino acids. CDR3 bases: TGTGCCAGCAGCTTAGGGGGGAGGAATCAGCCCCAGCATTTT. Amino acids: CASSLGGRNQPQHF.

The DNA for the CDR3 is TGTGCCAGCAGTGACTCAACTAACACCGGGGAGCTGTTTTTT. Its translation: CASSDSTNTGELFF. The chain employs TRBV6-4 and TRBJ2-2; D remains ambiguous. Germline V lookup: CDR1 MRHNA, CDR2 SNTAGT. The CDR3 loop spans 14 amino acids. Trimming pared 0 bases from V and 2 bases from J, leaving 4 bases between.

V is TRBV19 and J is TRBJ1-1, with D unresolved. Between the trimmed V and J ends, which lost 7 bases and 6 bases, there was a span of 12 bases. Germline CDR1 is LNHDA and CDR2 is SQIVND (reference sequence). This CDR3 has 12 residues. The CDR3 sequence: CASTRERSEAFF. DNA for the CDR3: TGTGCCAGTACGAGGGAGAGGTCTGAAGCTTTCTTT.

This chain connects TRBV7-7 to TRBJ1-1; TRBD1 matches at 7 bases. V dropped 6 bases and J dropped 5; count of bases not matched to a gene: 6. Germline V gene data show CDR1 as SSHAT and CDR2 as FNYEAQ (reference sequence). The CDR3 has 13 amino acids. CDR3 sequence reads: CASSLKQGTEAFF. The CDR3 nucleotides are TGTGCCAGCAGTCTTAAACAGGGGACTGAAGCTTTCTTT.

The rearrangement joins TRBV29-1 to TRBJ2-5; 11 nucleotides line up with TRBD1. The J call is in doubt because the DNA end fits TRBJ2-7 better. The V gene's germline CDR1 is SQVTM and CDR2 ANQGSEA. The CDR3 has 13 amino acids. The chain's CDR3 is CSAGTGGIYEQYF. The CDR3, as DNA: TGCAGCGCTGGGACAGGGGGGATTTACGAGCAGTACTTC.

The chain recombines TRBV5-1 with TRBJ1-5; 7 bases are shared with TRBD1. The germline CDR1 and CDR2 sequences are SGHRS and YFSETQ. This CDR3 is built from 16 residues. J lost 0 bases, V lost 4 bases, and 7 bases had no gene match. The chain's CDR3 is CASSPGTAISNQPQHF. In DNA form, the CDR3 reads TGCGCCAGCAGCCCCGGGACAGCGATTAGCAATCAGCCCCAGCATTTT.

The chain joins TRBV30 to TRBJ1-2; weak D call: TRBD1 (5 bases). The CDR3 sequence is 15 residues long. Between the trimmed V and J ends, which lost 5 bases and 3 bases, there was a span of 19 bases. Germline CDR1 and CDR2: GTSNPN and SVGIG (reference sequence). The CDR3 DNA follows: TGTGCCTGGGGAGTCTCGGGACTACTGGACTATGGCTACACCTTC. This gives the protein CAWGVSGLLDYGYTF.